One TCR beta chain is described in this entry. This sample was taken from a study of STAT5B mutations in CD4+ large granular lymphocyte leukemia. Repertoires were generated with immunoSEQ multiplex PCR, while TCRdb's copy carries only in-frame clones and drops some. The sample consists of more than 30,000 clones, 69% of them appearing once. Germline V gene sequence: CDR1 MNHNS, CDR2 SASEGT. CDR3 length: 14 amino acids. V was shortened by 3 bases and J by 3 bases, with 11 bases between the two germline ends. Sample: CD4+ T cells from blood buffy coats. This TCR was recovered from a human donor in good health. The chain has TRBV6-1 and TRBJ2-5; D unresolved. CDR3 DNA: TGTGCCAGCAGTGAGGGATTAGGTAAAGAGACCCAGTACTTC. It specifies CASSEGLGKETQYF.